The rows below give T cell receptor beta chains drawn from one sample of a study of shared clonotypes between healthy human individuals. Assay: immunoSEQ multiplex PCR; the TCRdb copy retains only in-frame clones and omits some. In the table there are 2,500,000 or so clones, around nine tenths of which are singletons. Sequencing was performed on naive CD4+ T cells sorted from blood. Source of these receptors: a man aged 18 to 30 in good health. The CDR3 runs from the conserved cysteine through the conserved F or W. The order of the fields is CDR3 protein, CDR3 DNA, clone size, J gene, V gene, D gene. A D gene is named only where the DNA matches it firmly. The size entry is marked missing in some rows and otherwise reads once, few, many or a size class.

CASSPRDEYYGYTF | TGTGCCAGCAGCCCCCGTGACGAGTACTATGGCTACACCTTC | . | TRBJ1-2 | TRBV11-2 | .
CASSQDGGYPGELFF | TGCGCCAGCAGCCAAGATGGGGGGTATCCCGGGGAGCTGTTTTTT | . | TRBJ2-2 | TRBV4-1 | .
CASSSGELRQETQYF | TGCGCCAGCAGCTCGGGGGAACTCAGGCAAGAGACCCAGTACTTC | . | TRBJ2-5 | TRBV5-1 | .
CASSNTPSSYNEQFF | TGTGCCAGTAGTAACACCCCGAGCTCCTACAATGAGCAGTTCTTC | . | TRBJ2-1 | TRBV19 | .
CALGLAGAETQYF | TGTGCGCTGGGACTAGCGGGAGCAGAGACCCAGTACTTC | . | TRBJ2-5 | TRBV7-2 | TRBD2
CSVRGGDQPQHF | TGCAGCGTCCGAGGGGGGGACCAGCCCCAGCATTTT | few | TRBJ1-5 | TRBV29-1 | .
CASKIGTSNQPQHF | TGTGCCAGTAAAATCGGGACATCCAATCAGCCCCAGCATTTT | few | TRBJ1-5 | TRBV19 | .
CASSFDSNYGYTF | TGTGCCAGCAGCTTTGACAGCAACTATGGCTACACCTTC | . | TRBJ1-2 | TRBV6-5 | .
CASSEIRTVEYF | TGTGCCAGCAGTGAAATACGGACAGTGGAGTATTTT | . | TRBJ2-3 | TRBV6-1 | .
CASSGGGTGQETQYF | TGTGCCAGCAGCGGTGGGGGGACGGGTCAAGAGACCCAGTACTTC | . | TRBJ2-5 | TRBV9 | .
CASSRSASSYNSPLHF | TGTGCCAGCTCACGTTCAGCTAGCTCCTATAATTCACCCCTCCACTTT | . | TRBJ1-6 | TRBV18 | .
CASSLSATNEKLFF | TGTGCCAGCAGCTTAAGTGCAACTAATGAAAAACTGTTTTTT | . | TRBJ1-4 | TRBV7-2 | .
CAWSGAGATEAFF | TGTGCCTGGAGTGGGGCGGGGGCCACTGAAGCTTTCTTT | . | TRBJ1-1 | TRBV30 | .
CASSPDRKGTEAFF | TGTGCCAGCAGTCCAGACAGGAAAGGCACTGAAGCTTTCTTT | . | TRBJ1-1 | TRBV7-2 | .
CASSPAVLENTGELFF | TGCGCCAGCAGCCCCGCAGTATTGGAGAACACCGGGGAGCTGTTTTTT | once | TRBJ2-2 | TRBV5-1 | .
CASSIEPWGTYEQYF | TGTGCCAGTAGTATCGAACCCTGGGGCACCTACGAGCAGTACTTC | . | TRBJ2-7 | TRBV19 | .
CASSSNTGELFF | TGTGCCAGCAGTTCGAACACCGGGGAGCTGTTTTTT | . | TRBJ2-2 | TRBV6-6 | .
CASSGSLDTQYF | TGTGCCAGCAGTGGCTCTTTGGATACGCAGTATTTT | . | TRBJ2-3 | TRBV11-3 | .
CASSRTGDSGNTIYF | TGTGCCAGCAGTAGGACAGGGGACTCTGGAAACACCATATATTTT | . | TRBJ1-3 | TRBV6-6 | TRBD1
CASSLDRDKAF | TGTGCCAGCAGCTTGGATAGGGACAAAGCTTTT | . | TRBJ1-4 | TRBV5-6 | .
CSVTISTLSRGGEQYF | TGCAGCGTTACCATAAGTACCTTATCGAGGGGCGGCGAGCAGTACTTC | . | TRBJ2-7 | TRBV29-1 | .
CASSLGYPTYEQYF | TGTGCCAGCAGCTTAGGTTACCCTACCTACGAGCAGTACTTC | once | TRBJ2-7 | TRBV7-2 | .